This TCR beta chain was found in a study of T-cell memory formation after mild COVID-19. TCRdb reanalysed the 5' RACE reads using MiXCR and keeps one entry per CDR3 protein. The sample holds hundreds of thousands of distinct CDR3 sequences; about 20% are singletons and the top ten take 20% to 25%. Notes on this clonotype: At one end the junction does not follow the germline gene, possibly because of a read error.

Germline V gene data show CDR1 as SEHNR and CDR2 as FQNEAQ (reference sequence). This CDR3 is built from 12 residues. The source is a man younger than 35 who had mild COVID-19 (a few samples of this study predate the infection). Cell type and time point are not known. The source material was PBMCs or a T cell subset sorted from them (not recorded which). J is TRBJ2-2 and V is TRBV7-9; a possible D gene is TRBD2 (5 bases). CDR3 in amino acids: CASDRNTGELVF. The CDR3 DNA reads TGTGCCAGCGATAGGAACACCGGGGAGCTGGTTTTT. The full variable domain, in which reference TRBV7-9 and TRBJ2-2 provide the parts outside the CDR3, is DTGVSQNPRHKITKRGQNVTFRCDPISEHNRLYWYRQTLGQGPEFLTYFQNEAQLEKSRLLSDRFSAERPKGSFSTLEIQRTEQGDSAMYLCASDRNTGELVFGEGSRLTVL.